The sequence of this TCR beta chain was determined in a study of T-cell memory formation after mild COVID-19. There are 20 residues in the CDR3. Losses at the gene ends were 4 bases for V and 6 bases for J; bases not matched to a gene: 17. Germline V gene lookup returns CDR1 LGHDT and CDR2 YNNKEL (reference sequence). In this sample, this clonotype turned up a few times. Antigen: not known. The study, taken as a whole, reports: The appearance of some responding clones in pre-infection memory suggested that cross-reactive memory joined.

TCRdb used MiXCR to reprocess the 5' RACE reads, holding one entry per CDR3 protein. The repertoire holds 450,000 or so distinct CDR3 sequences, with nearly 25% as singletons. V and J are TRBV3-1 and TRBJ2-2, with 13 bases identical to TRBD2. Sequencing was done on a sample of PBMCs or a T cell subset sorted from them (not recorded which). The source is an adult woman who had mild COVID-19 (a few samples of this study predate the infection). Cell type and time point are not known. Here the CDR3 DNA reads TGTGCCAGCAGCCCTGTCAGGGGACTAGCGGGGAGCACACAAGCCGGGGAGCTGTTTTTT. It yields the protein CASSPVRGLAGSTQAGELFF.